A selection of T cell receptor beta chains follows, all from one sample in a study of blood T cell repertoires in COVID-19. TCRdb's copy holds only in-frame clones and misses some; the assay was immunoSEQ multiplex PCR. Of around 40,000 clones listed, just under 80% are singletons. Input material: peripheral blood. Receptors originate from an elderly man with active or convalescent COVID-19. The CDR3 runs from the conserved cysteine through the conserved F or W. D genes are given only for firm matches. Only some rows state a clone size, as once, few, many or a class for expanded clones.

j_call | v_call | clone_size | d_call | cdr3_nt | cdr3_aa
TRBJ1-2 | TRBV28 | . | . | TGTGCCATACAAACTAACTATGGCTACACCTTC | CAIQTNYGYTF
TRBJ1-2 | TRBV2 | . | TRBD1 | TGTGCCAGCAGTGAGCGACAGGGGGGGGCCTATGGCTACACCTTC | CASSERQGGAYGYTF
TRBJ1-1 | TRBV7-6 | . | . | TGTGCCAGCAGCTCAAGGGGTCACCTGGGGAACACTGAAGCTTTCTTT | CASSSRGHLGNTEAFF
TRBJ1-6 | TRBV27 | . | . | TGTGCCAGCAGGGGGGGGGTTCAGAAGAATAATTCACCCCTCCACTTT | CASRGGVQKNNSPLHF
TRBJ1-5 | TRBV28 | . | . | TGTGCCAGCAGTGGACCGGGACAACTTAATCAGCCCCAGCATTTT | CASSGPGQLNQPQHF
TRBJ2-7 | TRBV18 | . | . | TGTGCCAGCTCACCCCTACCCCACCCCGAGCAGTACTTC | CASSPLPHPEQYF
TRBJ1-5 | TRBV2 | . | TRBD1 | TGTGCCAGCAGTTCCGGACAGGGGCGTCAGCCCCAGCATTTT | CASSSGQGRQPQHF
TRBJ1-1 | TRBV27 | few | TRBD1 | TGTGCCAGCAGTGGACAGGGTTTTGGCACTGAAGCTTTCTTT | CASSGQGFGTEAFF
TRBJ1-4 | TRBV28 | . | . | TGTGCCAGCAACCCCTCCGGGGGGATTAATGAAAAACTGTTTTTT | CASNPSGGINEKLFF
TRBJ2-2 | TRBV19 | few | . | TGTGCCAGTAGTATAGATCCGGCCGGGGAGCTGTTTTTT | CASSIDPAGELFF
TRBJ2-2 | TRBV7-2 | . | TRBD2 | TGTGCCAGCAGCTTAGTCCGCCTAGCGGGCTATACCGGGGAGCTGTTTTTT | CASSLVRLAGYTGELFF
TRBJ2-1 | TRBV27 | . | . | TGTGCCAGCAGTTTAACGGAACCGGGACCGGGGACAAATGAGCAGTTCTTC | CASSLTEPGPGTNEQFF
TRBJ1-1 | TRBV6-5 | . | TRBD1 | TGTGCCAGCAGTTACCGACAGGGAGATTCGGCTTTCTTT | CASSYRQGDSAFF
TRBJ1-5 | TRBV7-9 | . | . | TGTGCCAGCAGCTTAGTGACAGGTGAAGGGCAGAATAGCAATCAGCCCCAGCATTTT | CASSLVTGEGQNSNQPQHF
TRBJ2-3 | TRBV19 | . | . | TGTGCCAGTAGTATTGGCCAGGGCCCAGATACGCAGTATTTT | CASSIGQGPDTQYF
TRBJ1-1 | TRBV5-1 | . | TRBD1 | TGCGCCACCGCTCAGGGGGCCCGGAACACTGAAGCTTTCTTT | CATAQGARNTEAFF
TRBJ2-1 | TRBV6-4 | . | . | TGTGCCAGCGGGCGGGGCGACAATGAGCAGTTCTTC | CASGRGDNEQFF
TRBJ2-7 | TRBV7-8 | once | TRBD1 | TGTGCCAGCAGCTTAGCTACCGGGACAGGGAGCTCCTACGAGCAGTACTTC | CASSLATGTGSSYEQYF
TRBJ2-1 | TRBV6-2/TRBV6-3 | . | . | TGTGCCAGCAGTATGGTGCACAGAATGGACAGACCCCTATACAATGAGCAGTTCTTC | CASSMVHRMDRPLYNEQFF
TRBJ2-3 | TRBV5-1 | . | TRBD1 | TGCGCCAGCAGCCGGGGACAGGGAGCCGCAGATACGCAGTATTTT | CASSRGQGAADTQYF
TRBJ1-1 | TRBV7-3 | . | . | TGTGCCAGCAGCTTAAGACCAGGGGCCCGGGTCACTGAAGCTTTCTTT | CASSLRPGARVTEAFF
TRBJ2-1 | TRBV2 | . | TRBD2 | TGTGCCAGCAGTGATATCCTGGGACTAGCGAGTAACTTCAATGAGCAGTTCTTC | CASSDILGLASNFNEQFF
TRBJ1-2 | TRBV5-5 | . | . | TGTGCCAGCAGCTTCCGGGACACTTCCCTACCTGACTATGGCTACACCTTC | CASSFRDTSLPDYGYTF
TRBJ1-2 | TRBV2 | . | TRBD1 | TGTGCCAGCACCTCGGCCGGGACAGGGGACTATGGCTACACCTTC | CASTSAGTGDYGYTF
TRBJ2-1 | TRBV5-1 | . | TRBD1 | TGCGCCAGCAGCCCTGGCGGGACAGGGTCCTACAATGAGCAGTTCTTC | CASSPGGTGSYNEQFF
TRBJ2-1 | TRBV7-3 | . | . | TGTGCCAGCAGCGATACACTAGCCCTTTACAATGAGCAGTTCTTC | CASSDTLALYNEQFF
TRBJ1-5 | TRBV6-4 | . | . | TGTGCCAGCAGCGAACAGGGCAATCAGCCCCAGCATTTT | CASSEQGNQPQHF
TRBJ1-2 | TRBV27 | . | TRBD1 | TGTGCCAGCAGTTTATCGTTTACGACAGGGCCCTATGGCTACACCTTC | CASSLSFTTGPYGYTF